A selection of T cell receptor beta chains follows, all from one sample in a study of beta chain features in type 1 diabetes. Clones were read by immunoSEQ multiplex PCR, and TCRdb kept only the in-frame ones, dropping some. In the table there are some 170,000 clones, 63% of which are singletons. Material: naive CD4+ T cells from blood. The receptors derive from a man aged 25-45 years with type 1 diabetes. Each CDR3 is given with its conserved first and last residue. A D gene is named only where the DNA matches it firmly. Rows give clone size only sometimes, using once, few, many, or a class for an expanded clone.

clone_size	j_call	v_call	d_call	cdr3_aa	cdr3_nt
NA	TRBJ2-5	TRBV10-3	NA	CAISAGLQETQYF	TGTGCCATCTCCGCGGGACTTCAAGAGACCCAGTACTTC
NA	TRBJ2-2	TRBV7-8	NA	CASSLAGELFF	TGTGCCAGCAGCTTAGCCGGGGAGCTGTTTTTT
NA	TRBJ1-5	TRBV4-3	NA	CASSQDQGINQPQHF	TGCGCCAGCAGCCAAGATCAGGGGATCAATCAGCCCCAGCATTTT
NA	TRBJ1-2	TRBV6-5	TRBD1	CASTRDRSYYGYTF	TGTGCCAGCACCCGGGACAGGTCCTACTATGGCTACACCTTC
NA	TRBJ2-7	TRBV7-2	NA	CASSLGGRSYEQYF	TGTGCCAGCAGCTTAGGGGGTCGCTCCTACGAGCAGTACTTC
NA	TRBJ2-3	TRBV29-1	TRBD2	CSVGGDTDTQYF	TGCAGCGTGGGGGGGGACACAGATACGCAGTATTTT
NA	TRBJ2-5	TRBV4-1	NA	CASSQEGRERETQYF	TGCGCCAGCAGCCAAGAAGGCAGGGAGAGGGAGACCCAGTACTTC
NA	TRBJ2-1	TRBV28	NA	CASSPHATGNEQFF	TGTGCCAGCAGTCCTCACGCGACGGGCAATGAGCAGTTCTTC
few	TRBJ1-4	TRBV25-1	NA	CASSEYEGTTNEKLFF	TGTGCCAGCAGTGAATATGAAGGGACAACTAATGAAAAACTGTTTTTT
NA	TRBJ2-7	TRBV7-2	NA	CASSSGHEQYF	TGTGCCAGCAGCTCGGGCCACGAGCAGTACTTC
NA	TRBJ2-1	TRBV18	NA	CASSSSSYNEQFF	TGTGCCAGCTCATCGAGCTCCTACAATGAGCAGTTCTTC
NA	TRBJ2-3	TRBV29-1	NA	CSVGGRADTQYF	TGCAGCGTTGGGGGGAGAGCAGATACGCAGTATTTT
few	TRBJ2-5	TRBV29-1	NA	CSVSYLETQYF	TGCAGCGTCTCTTACCTAGAGACCCAGTACTTC
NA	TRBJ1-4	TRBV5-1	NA	CASSLDRAATNEKLFF	TGCGCCAGCAGCTTGGACAGGGCCGCAACTAATGAAAAACTGTTTTTT
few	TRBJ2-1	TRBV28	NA	CASSPRLGLHSYNEQFF	TGTGCCAGCAGTCCGCGGCTAGGGCTCCACTCCTACAATGAGCAGTTCTTC
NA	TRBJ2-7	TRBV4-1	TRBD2	CASSQDRTSGGTSYEQYF	TGCGCCAGCAGCCAAGATAGGACTAGCGGGGGGACTTCCTACGAGCAGTACTTC
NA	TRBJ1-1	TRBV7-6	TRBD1	CASSLDGIQGKAAFF	TGTGCCAGCAGCTTAGATGGGATACAGGGGAAAGCAGCTTTCTTT
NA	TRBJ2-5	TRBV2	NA	CASRETGETQYF	TGTGCCAGCAGGGAAACAGGGGAGACCCAGTACTTC
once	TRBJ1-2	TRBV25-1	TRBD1	CASTPDRGSSGYTF	TGTGCCAGCACCCCGGACAGGGGAAGTAGTGGCTACACCTTC
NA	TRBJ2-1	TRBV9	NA	CASSEGPSHNEQFF	TGTGCCAGCAGCGAGGGTCCATCCCACAATGAGCAGTTCTTC
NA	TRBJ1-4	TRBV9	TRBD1	CASSARQGTNEKLFF	TGTGCCAGCAGCGCGCGACAGGGAACTAATGAAAAACTGTTTTTT
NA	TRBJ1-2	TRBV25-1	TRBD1	CASSEATGGFNYGYTF	TGTGCCAGCAGTGAAGCTACAGGGGGTTTTAACTATGGCTACACCTTC
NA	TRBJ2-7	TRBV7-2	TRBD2	CASSPAGLAGPEQYF	TGTGCCAGCAGCCCTGCGGGACTAGCGGGGCCTGAGCAGTACTTC
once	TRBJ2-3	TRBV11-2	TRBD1	CASSSLTLTGLDTQYF	TGTGCCAGCAGCTCATTAACCCTGACAGGGCTGGATACGCAGTATTTT
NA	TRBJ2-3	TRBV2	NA	CASSVNGAGDTQYF	TGTGCCAGCAGTGTAAACGGGGCAGGGGATACGCAGTATTTT
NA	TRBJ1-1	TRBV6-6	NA	CASNGDITEAFF	TGTGCCAGCAATGGGGACATCACTGAAGCTTTCTTT
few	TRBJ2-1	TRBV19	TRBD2	CASSRAGRSYNEQFF	TGTGCCAGTAGCCGAGCGGGGCGCTCCTACAATGAGCAGTTCTTC